The rows below give T cell receptor beta chains drawn from one sample of a study of human T cells and chemical hapten exposure. MiXCR, run by TCRdb on the RACE reads, gives a single entry per CDR3 protein. The profile shows around 100,000 distinct CDR3 sequences, 10% to 12% of them singletons. The sequencing here drew on whole blood, taken in connection with sensitization to the hapten diphenylcyclopropenone (DPC). The receptors here all came from a woman in her thirties or forties with alopecia areata. Some clones in this sample may be carry-over from other donors' samples. CDR3s include the opening cysteine and the closing phenylalanine or tryptophan. Fields, in order: V gene, D gene, J gene, clone size, CDR3 protein, CDR3 DNA. A D gene is named only where the DNA matches it firmly. Part of the rows lack a size; the others show once, few, many or a class for expanded clones.

TRBV11-2	NA	TRBJ2-7	few	CASSLDRVGAYEQYF	TGTGCCAGCAGCTTAGACAGGGTAGGGGCCTACGAGCAGTACTTC
TRBV6-5	NA	TRBJ2-7	many	CASHAGGSSYEQYF	TGTGCCAGTCACGCAGGAGGGTCCTCCTACGAGCAGTACTTC
TRBV20-1	NA	TRBJ1-5	NA	CSARSRTSSANQPQHF	TGCAGTGCTAGATCTCGGACCAGCTCAGCTAATCAGCCCCAGCATTTT
TRBV5-1	NA	TRBJ1-6	many	CASSLDAGSYNSPLHF	TGCGCCAGCAGCTTGGACGCGGGTTCCTATAATTCACCCCTCCACTTT
TRBV4-2	NA	TRBJ2-7	many	CASSLEVGGSTEQYF	TGTGCCAGCAGCCTAGAGGTAGGGGGTAGTACCGAGCAGTACTTC
TRBV28	TRBD2	TRBJ2-5	few	CASSFPRPSGRDDWQETQYF	TGTGCCAGCAGTTTCCCCAGGCCTAGCGGGAGGGACGATTGGCAAGAGACCCAGTACTTC
TRBV20-1	TRBD2	TRBJ2-3	many	CSATLAGTGNTQYF	TGCAGTGCTACACTAGCGGGGACGGGCAATACGCAGTATTTT
TRBV10-3	NA	TRBJ2-2	NA	CAISVNSPPGELFF	TGTGCCATCAGTGTTAACAGCCCTCCCGGGGAGCTGTTTTTT
TRBV4-2	TRBD2	TRBJ2-6	NA	CASYASGGRSGANVLTF	TGTGCCAGCTACGCCTCCGGGGGGAGGTCTGGGGCCAACGTCCTGACTTTC
TRBV7-9	TRBD1	TRBJ2-3	many	CASRDRGTDTQYF	TGTGCCAGCCGGGACAGAGGCACAGATACGCAGTATTTT
TRBV7-2	NA	TRBJ2-1	many	CASSAPVGEQFF	TGTGCCAGCAGCGCCCCCGTGGGTGAGCAGTTCTTC
TRBV5-4	NA	TRBJ1-2	many	CASSSGLEGLLNGYTF	TGTGCCAGCAGCTCCGGTCTGGAAGGATTATTGAATGGCTACACCTTC
TRBV7-2	NA	TRBJ1-1	few	CASSFSLDTGEAFF	TGTGCCAGCAGCTTTTCACTGGACACTGGTGAAGCTTTCTTT
TRBV7-9	NA	TRBJ1-5	NA	CASRGEGNQPQHF	TGTGCCAGCCGGGGTGAGGGCAATCAGCCCCAGCATTTT
TRBV14	NA	TRBJ1-3	few	CASSQYGNTIYF	TGTGCCAGCAGCCAATACGGAAACACCATATATTTT
TRBV12-3/TRBV12-4	NA	TRBJ2-7	NA	CASNPGGARVRYEQYF	TGTGCCAGCAACCCTGGGGGGGCAAGGGTCAGGTACGAGCAGTACTTC
TRBV20-1	TRBD1	TRBJ1-5	NA	CSASPDRGRGNQPQHF	TGCAGTGCTAGCCCTGACAGGGGGCGAGGCAATCAGCCCCAGCATTTT
TRBV25-1	NA	TRBJ2-5	NA	CASSLSSGYQETQYF	TGTGCCAGCAGTTTATCCAGCGGGTACCAAGAGACCCAGTACTTC
TRBV18	TRBD1	TRBJ1-5	NA	CASSPGTGNQPQHF	TGTGCCAGCTCACCCGGGACAGGGAATCAGCCCCAGCATTTT
TRBV12-3/TRBV12-4	TRBD1	TRBJ1-2	many	CASTLTGDVYGYTF	TGTGCCAGCACCTTGACAGGGGATGTCTATGGCTACACCTTC
TRBV18	NA	TRBJ2-1	few	CASSLGVVEQFF	TGTGCCAGCTCACTAGGGGTCGTTGAGCAGTTCTTC
TRBV6-4	NA	TRBJ2-3	many	CASSDSIVGTDTQYF	TGTGCCAGCAGTGACTCGATCGTAGGCACAGATACGCAGTATTTT
TRBV7-2	TRBD2	TRBJ2-7	many	CASSQRGGRYEQYF	TGTGCCAGCAGCCAGCGGGGGGGCCGGTACGAGCAGTACTTC
TRBV6-1	NA	TRBJ1-5	NA	CASSEVVQNQPQHF	TGTGCCAGCAGTGAGGTGGTCCAAAATCAGCCCCAGCATTTT
TRBV7-9	NA	TRBJ1-2	many	CASSFGRSGVSGYTF	TGTGCCAGCAGCTTTGGTCGATCCGGGGTTAGTGGCTACACCTTC
TRBV7-9	NA	TRBJ1-2	few	CASSPPGWVPGIYGYTF	TGTGCCAGCAGCCCCCCTGGATGGGTTCCAGGGATCTATGGCTACACCTTC
TRBV6-2/TRBV6-3	TRBD1	TRBJ2-2	NA	CASSATQGARTGELFF	TGTGCCAGCAGTGCCACTCAGGGGGCGCGAACGGGGGAGCTGTTTTTT
TRBV7-9	NA	TRBJ1-1	few	CASSLTGGDEAFF	TGTGCCAGCAGCTTAACCGGGGGAGATGAAGCTTTCTTT
TRBV6-5	NA	TRBJ2-1	many	CASSYSSERYEQFF	TGTGCCAGCAGTTACTCTTCGGAGCGCTATGAGCAGTTCTTC
TRBV7-2	NA	TRBJ2-7	few	CTSSPRIQLEQYF	TGTACCAGCAGCCCCAGGATCCAGCTCGAGCAGTACTTC
TRBV7-2	NA	TRBJ1-1	few	CASSLRFRGSTEAFF	TGTGCCAGCAGCTTAAGGTTCAGGGGCTCTACTGAAGCTTTCTTT
TRBV20-1	NA	TRBJ2-7	NA	CSARDFVVGTQQYF	TGCAGTGCTAGAGATTTCGTGGTCGGTACGCAGCAGTACTTC
TRBV10-3	TRBD2	TRBJ2-1	NA	CAIRGLAGQGQFF	TGTGCCATCAGAGGACTAGCGGGCCAAGGGCAGTTCTTC
TRBV24-1	TRBD2	TRBJ2-3	many	CATRTSGGGTDTQYF	TGTGCCACCCGTACTAGCGGGGGGGGCACAGATACGCAGTATTTT
TRBV4-3	TRBD1	TRBJ2-1	NA	CASSQDSRDSQFF	TGCGCCAGCAGCCAAGATAGCCGGGACAGCCAGTTCTTC
TRBV28	NA	TRBJ1-2	many	CATPWGARGYTF	TGTGCCACCCCGTGGGGGGCTAGGGGCTACACCTTC
TRBV20-1	TRBD2	TRBJ2-7	many	CSAPTSGTYEQYF	TGCAGTGCCCCAACTAGCGGTACCTACGAGCAGTACTTC
TRBV6-2/TRBV6-3	NA	TRBJ1-2	many	CASTAYGHYGYTF	TGTGCCAGCACCGCTTACGGACATTACGGCTACACCTTC
TRBV6-5	NA	TRBJ2-2	many	CASSYLEAGELFF	TGTGCCAGCAGTTATTTAGAGGCCGGGGAGCTGTTTTTT
TRBV12-3/TRBV12-4	TRBD2	TRBJ2-1	NA	CASSFSGGAGNEQFF	TGTGCCAGCAGTTTTAGCGGGGGGGCGGGCAATGAGCAGTTCTTC
TRBV25-1	TRBD1	TRBJ2-7	few	CASSDDRGEPYEQYF	TGTGCCAGTTCCGATGACAGGGGCGAACCCTACGAGCAGTACTTC
TRBV29-1	NA	TRBJ2-3	NA	CSGGVDTQYF	TGCAGCGGAGGGGTAGATACGCAGTATTTT
TRBV6-5	NA	TRBJ2-3	many	CATNSWGSSTDTQYF	TGTGCCACCAATTCCTGGGGTTCTAGCACAGATACGCAGTATTTT
TRBV6-5	NA	TRBJ1-6	many	CASSQRTYSPLHF	TGTGCCAGCAGTCAACGGACCTATTCACCCCTCCACTTT
TRBV5-6	TRBD1	TRBJ2-7	many	CASRLPGQGGTYEQYF	TGTGCCAGCAGATTACCGGGACAGGGAGGTACCTACGAGCAGTACTTC
TRBV9	TRBD1	TRBJ1-3	many	CASTMGTAGNTIYF	TGTGCCAGCACCATGGGGACAGCTGGAAACACCATATATTTT
TRBV14	NA	TRBJ2-6	many	CASSQEGALSGANVLTF	TGTGCCAGCAGCCAAGAAGGGGCTCTCTCTGGGGCCAACGTCCTGACTTTC
TRBV7-2	TRBD1	TRBJ2-7	NA	CASSADRATVWEQYF	TGTGCCAGCAGCGCGGACAGGGCCACGGTGTGGGAGCAGTACTTC
TRBV3-1	NA	TRBJ1-1	many	CASSQGPVTEAFF	TGTGCCAGCAGCCAGGGGCCCGTCACTGAAGCTTTCTTT
TRBV29-1	NA	TRBJ2-2	many	CSVARLETTGELFF	TGCAGCGTTGCTAGGCTAGAGACCACCGGGGAGCTGTTTTTT